These 27 T cell receptor beta chains came from one sample sequenced in a study of T-cell memory formation after mild COVID-19. TCRdb reprocessed the 5' RACE reads with MiXCR, giving one entry per CDR3 protein. The sample includes just over 350,000 distinct CDR3 sequences, around 15% of them seen just once. The sample was PBMCs or a T cell subset sorted from them (not recorded which). The receptor source for this set is a man between 18 and 29 years old who had mild COVID-19 (a few samples of this study predate the infection). Cell type and time point are not known.

A few counts support this clonotype. The CDR3 sequence: CASSLERRRRAFF. CDR3 sequence (DNA): TGTGCCAGCAGCTTAGAGAGGAGGCGGAGAGCTTTCTTT. J is TRBJ1-1 and V is TRBV7-9, with unresolved D. The CDR3 is 13 amino acids. In germline, CDR1 is SEHNR, CDR2 FQNEAQ (reference sequence). Trimming removed 1 base at V and 10 bases at J, with 13 bases between.

The gene calls are TRBV5-5 and TRBJ1-4; 10 nucleotides align to TRBD1. Trimming at V came to 4 bases and at J to 7 bases, leaving 7 bases not matched to a gene. This CDR3 contains 15 residues. The germline V gene has CDR1 SGHKS and CDR2 YYEKEE (reference sequence). In DNA, the CDR3 is TGTGCCAGCAGCCCCCGGGACAGGGGAAGTGAAAAACTGTTTTTT. This codes for CASSPRDRGSEKLFF.

This clonotype was detected only a few times. The chain employs TRBV7-8 and TRBJ2-3; 8 bases line up with TRBD1. In germline, CDR1 is SGHVS, CDR2 FQNEAQ. The CDR3 is 15 amino acids. V lost 5 bases to trimming and J lost 8 bases; unmatched junction nucleotides: 12. The DNA of the CDR3 is TGTGCCAGCAGCCCGTACGGGTCCACAGGGGGTACGCAGTATTTT. Residues: CASSPYGSTGGTQYF.

The chain joins TRBV20-1 to TRBJ1-1; no firm D call. V shed 7 bases and J shed 1 base, with 10 bases lying between them. CDR1 is DFQATT and CDR2 is SNEGSKA in the germline V gene (reference sequence). The CDR3 consists of 12 residues. DNA of the CDR3: TGCAGTGTACCTGCCGGGAACACTGAAGCTTTCTTT. This gives the protein CSVPAGNTEAFF.

This clonotype was detected only a few times. This sequence joins TRBV11-2 and TRBJ1-2; D may be TRBD1 (6 bases). The germline V and J ends were trimmed by 5 bases and 8 bases, with 15 bases remaining between them. Germline values: CDR1 SGHAT, CDR2 FQNNGV. The CDR3 contains 13 residues. The CDR3 DNA reads as TGTGCCAGCAGCGCGCGGGGGGGGCTCGGCTACACCTTC. Translating it yields CASSARGGLGYTF.

V gene TRBV29-1 combines with J gene TRBJ2-7; TRBD2 is a possible D gene (5 bases). The ends were cut back, 7 bases at V and 3 bases at J, with 13 bases in the middle. The CDR3 length is 12 residues. Germline loops: CDR1 SQVTM, CDR2 ANQGSEA. The CDR3 nucleotides read TGCAGCGAAGCGGAGGACCGCTACGAGCAGTACGTC. It encodes CSEAEDRYEQYV.

The gene calls are TRBV11-2 and TRBJ2-3; TRBD2 might be the D (6 bases). V was clipped by 8 bases and J by 9 bases, with 18 bases between them. The CDR3 is 13 amino acids. Germline-derived CDR1 and CDR2 are SGHAT and FQNNGV. Written as DNA, the CDR3 is TGTGCCAGCTCAAGGAGGGATTGGGGGACGCAGTATTTT. It is translated as CASSRRDWGTQYF.

This rearrangement joins TRBV20-1 to TRBJ2-2, with TRBD1 as a possible D gene (5 bases). The CDR3 contains 14 residues. The germline V gene encodes CDR1 DFQATT and CDR2 SNEGSKA (reference sequence). Trimming took off 3 bases at V and 6 bases at J, with 14 bases between the two ends. CDR3 loop: CSARVPGRSGELFF. The CDR3, as DNA: TGCAGTGCTAGGGTCCCAGGGCGGTCCGGGGAGCTGTTTTTT.

The gene calls are TRBV6-5 and TRBJ1-2; possibly TRBD1 for D (6 bases). Per germline, CDR1 MNHEY and CDR2 SVGAGI. With 0 bases removed from V and 5 bases from J, the gap between germline ends came to 16 bases. The CDR3 totals 16 residues. CDR3 sequence: CASSYSYQDSWYGYTF. CDR3 bases: TGTGCCAGCAGTTACTCGTATCAGGACAGCTGGTATGGCTACACCTTC.

This clonotype occurred a few times. Here the CDR3 DNA reads TGCGCCAGCAGCAGACAGGGGCGAAACACCATATATTTT. Amino acids: CASSRQGRNTIYF. The rearrangement uses TRBV4-1 and TRBJ1-3; 8 nucleotides agree with TRBD1. This CDR3 spans 13 amino acids. CDR1 is MGHRA, CDR2 YSYEKL, per germline. The V and J ends lost 5 bases and 5 bases, in that order; junction bases with no gene match: 2.

The chain is built from TRBV4-2 and TRBJ2-5; the D gene is possibly TRBD1 (5 bases). Trimming shortened V by 0 bases and J by 3 bases, and 11 bases separated the two germline ends. From germline, CDR1 is LGHNA and CDR2 YNFKEQ. The CDR3 is made up of 15 amino acids. The CDR3 DNA reads TGTGCCAGCAGCCAAGATGGAGACAGAAAAGAGACCCAGTACTTC. It codes for CASSQDGDRKETQYF.

This clonotype has a single count. V usage is TRBV12-3 or TRBV12-4 and J usage is TRBJ2-3; 9 bases align to TRBD2. CDR3 size: 15 residues. The J segment lost 2 bases and the V segment lost 2 bases, leaving 2 bases of the junction unmatched. CDR3 residues: CASSLTSGLTDTQYF. The CDR3 DNA follows: TGTGCCAGCAGTTTAACTAGCGGGCTCACAGATACGCAGTATTTT.

The chain employs TRBV5-1 and TRBJ2-2; 8 bases match TRBD2. This CDR3 region has 18 residues. Germline loops: CDR1 SGHRS, CDR2 YFSETQ. Unmatched junction bases numbered 14, after V lost 3 bases and J lost 4 bases. CDR3: CASSSYGVVAGSTGELFF. The CDR3, as DNA: TGCGCCAGCAGCTCGTATGGGGTTGTAGCGGGGTCCACCGGGGAGCTGTTTTTT.

This clonotype was counted many times. This rearrangement joins TRBV2 to TRBJ2-1; D remains ambiguous. In germline, CDR1 is SNHLY, CDR2 FYNNEI. V was pared by 8 bases and J by 10 bases, with 15 bases between. This CDR3 is built from 12 residues. In nucleotides, the CDR3 is TGTGCCAGCGTCGCCGATAACGTAGAGCAGTTCTTC. Amino acids: CASVADNVEQFF.

This clonotype was counted at least ten times. The gene calls are TRBV5-1 and TRBJ2-1; the match to TRBD2 covers 7 bases. V lost 5 bases and J lost 6; bases outside the gene matches: 11. The CDR3 is 15 amino acids. Germline CDR1 SGHRS, CDR2 YFSETQ. The CDR3 sequence: CASRSGTNLGNEQFF. The DNA of the CDR3 is TGCGCCAGCAGGTCCGGGACTAACTTAGGCAATGAGCAGTTCTTC.

The table lists this clonotype with a few counts. CDR3 in amino acids: CASSTALGAYEQYV. The CDR3 nucleotides read TGTGCCAGTAGTACCGCGTTAGGTGCTTACGAGCAGTACGTC. This chain links TRBV19 with TRBJ2-7; D call uncertain. The V gene lost 4 bases and the J gene lost 4 bases, with 14 bases spanning the gap. This CDR3 contains 14 residues. CDR1 is LNHDA, CDR2 SQIVND, per germline (reference sequence).

The sample holds a few counts of this clonotype. This chain joins TRBV20-1 and TRBJ1-4; no clear D. CDR1 and CDR2 from the germline V gene are DFQATT and SNEGSKA (reference sequence). Trimming pared 3 bases from V and 8 bases from J, leaving 13 bases between. The CDR3 consists of 13 residues. This CDR3 is CSARSVLGEKLFF. The CDR3 DNA reads as TGCAGTGCTAGGAGTGTCCTGGGGGAAAAACTGTTTTTT.

In its sample, this clonotype was seen a few times. J is TRBJ1-2 and V is TRBV7-3; D remains ambiguous. Germline values: CDR1 SGHTA, CDR2 FQGTGA. V lost 3 bases and J lost 2, with 13 bases in between. The CDR3 runs 15 residues. The CDR3 reads CASSLSGQDNYGYTF. The CDR3 DNA follows: TGTGCCAGCAGCTTGAGTGGGCAGGACAACTATGGCTACACCTTC.

This clonotype was counted between two and nine times. V and J are TRBV11-2 and TRBJ1-2, with 9 bases lining up with TRBD1. Germline trimming cut 5 bases from V and 1 base from J; bases unmatched to any gene: 8. Germline V gene sequence: CDR1 SGHAT, CDR2 FQNNGV. The CDR3 is 16 residues long. The CDR3: CASSGVRDRDNYGYTF. The CDR3 DNA reads TGTGCCAGCAGCGGAGTCCGGGACAGGGATAACTATGGCTACACCTTC.

This clonotype turned up a few times. The chain links TRBV7-9 to TRBJ2-5; D is perhaps TRBD2 (5 bases). The CDR3 spans 15 residues. Trimming shortened V by 4 bases and J by 1 base, and 13 bases separated the two germline ends. CDR1 and CDR2 from the germline V gene are SEHNR and FQNEAQ (reference sequence). The CDR3 DNA reads TGTGCCAGCAGCTCGTTACTAGGCCTCCAAGAGACCCAGTACTTC. This sequence encodes CASSSLLGLQETQYF.

A few counts support this clonotype. This rearrangement joins TRBV7-9 to TRBJ1-2, with TRBD1 identical over 9 bases. The CDR3 consists of 19 residues. V dropped 5 bases and J dropped 2; count of bases not matched to a gene: 18. CDR1 and CDR2 (germline): SEHNR, FQNEAQ (reference sequence). The DNA for the CDR3 is TGTGCCAGCAGCCCGGGACCCGGGACAGGGCTAAATGGCAACTATGGCTACACCTTC. It yields the protein CASSPGPGTGLNGNYGYTF. The variable domain in full, with the rest retrieved from reference TRBV7-9 and TRBJ1-2, is DTGVSQNPRHKITKRGQNVTFRCDPISEHNRLYWYRQTLGQGPEFLTYFQNEAQLEKSRLLSDRFSAERPKGSFSTLEIQRTEQGDSAMYLCASSPGPGTGLNGNYGYTFGSGTRLTVV.

A few counts support this clonotype. This chain links TRBV12-3 or TRBV12-4 with TRBJ1-6; tentatively, D is TRBD1 (5 bases). Trimming shortened V by 5 bases and J by 5 bases, and 10 bases separated the two germline ends. The CDR3 has 14 amino acids. CDR3 sequence reads: CASSGALNNSPLHF. The DNA for the CDR3 is TGTGCCAGCAGTGGGGCCCTAAATAATTCACCCCTCCACTTT.

This rearrangement joins TRBV4-2 to TRBJ2-1; 8 nucleotides match TRBD2. The CDR3 has 17 residues. Germline V gene sequence: CDR1 LGHNA, CDR2 YNFKEQ. With V trimmed by 0 bases and J by 7 bases, 11 bases remained unmatched. CDR3 protein: CASSQDTAGGWVNEQFF. In nucleotides, the CDR3 is TGTGCCAGCAGCCAAGATACCGCGGGGGGATGGGTAAATGAGCAGTTCTTC.

The CDR3: CASSQVPGENTEAFF. The CDR3 bases are TGTGCCAGCAGCCAAGTGCCAGGTGAGAACACTGAAGCTTTCTTT. This chain uses TRBV3-1 with TRBJ1-1; D is undetermined. The length of the CDR3 is 15 residues. The ends were cut back, 1 base at V and 1 base at J, with 10 bases in the middle. The germline gives CDR1 LGHDT, CDR2 YNNKEL (reference sequence).

This clonotype was found a few times. The chain employs TRBV3-1 and TRBJ2-3; a possible D gene is TRBD1 (6 bases). The CDR3 is made up of 16 amino acids. In germline, CDR1 is LGHDT, CDR2 YNNKEL (reference sequence). The V gene lost 0 bases and the J gene lost 5 bases, with 15 bases spanning the gap. CDR3 coding DNA: TGTGCCAGCAGCCAAGAAGTTTTGGGGGCTGGAGATACGCAGTATTTT. It translates to CASSQEVLGAGDTQYF.

This clonotype has a count of ten or more. The rearrangement joins TRBV20-1 to TRBJ2-2, with 7 positions matching TRBD1. The CDR3 totals 15 residues. The V segment lost 1 base and the J segment 6 bases; nucleotides outside the gene matches: 8. Germline lookup yields CDR1 DFQATT and CDR2 SNEGSKA (reference sequence). The CDR3 here is CSARAQGIRAGELFF. CDR3 sequence (DNA): TGCAGTGCTAGAGCACAGGGGATACGGGCCGGGGAGCTGTTTTTT.

The chain links TRBV12-3 or TRBV12-4 to TRBJ1-5; 8 nucleotides line up with TRBD1. CDR3 length: 13 residues. With 8 bases clipped from V and 6 bases from J, the junction kept 6 bases outside the gene matches. CDR3 in DNA: TGTGCCAGCCAGGGACAGGTGGGTCAGCCCCAGCATTTT. Protein sequence: CASQGQVGQPQHF.